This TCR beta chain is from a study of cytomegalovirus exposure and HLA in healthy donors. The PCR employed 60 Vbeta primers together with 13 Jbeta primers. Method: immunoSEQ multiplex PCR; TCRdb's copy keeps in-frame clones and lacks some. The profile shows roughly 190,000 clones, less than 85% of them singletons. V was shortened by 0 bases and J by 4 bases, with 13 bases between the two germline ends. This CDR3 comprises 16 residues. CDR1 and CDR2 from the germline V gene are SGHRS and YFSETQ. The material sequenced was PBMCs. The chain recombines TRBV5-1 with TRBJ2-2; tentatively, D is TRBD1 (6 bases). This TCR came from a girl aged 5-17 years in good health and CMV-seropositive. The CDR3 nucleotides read TGCGCCAGCAGCTTGGCAGGGGTCCCCACCACCGGGGAGCTGTTTTTT. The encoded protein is CASSLAGVPTTGELFF. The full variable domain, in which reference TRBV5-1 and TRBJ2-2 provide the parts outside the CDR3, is KAGVTQTPRYLIKTRGQQVTLSCSPISGHRSVSWYQQTPGQGLQFLFEYFSETQRNKGNFPGRFSGRQFSNSRSEMNVSTLELGDSALYLCASSLAGVPTTGELFFGEGSRLTVL.